This paragraph covers one T cell receptor beta chain sequence. These data originate in a study of blood T cell repertoires in COVID-19. Repertoires were generated with immunoSEQ multiplex PCR, while TCRdb's copy carries only in-frame clones and drops some. The sample shows 50,000 to 70,000 clones, almost 90% of them seen only once. The sequence was obtained from a man in his 60s with acute or convalescent COVID-19. Sequenced input: peripheral blood.

Here the CDR3 reads CASSFGGSGYTDTQYF. The CDR3 nucleotides are TGTGCCAGCAGCTTCGGGGGTAGCGGTTACACAGATACGCAGTATTTT. The genes are TRBV7-3 and TRBJ2-3, with D perhaps TRBD2 (6 bases). Germline V gene sequence: CDR1 SGHTA, CDR2 FQGTGA. Trimming removed 3 bases from V and 2 bases from J, with 15 bases in between. The CDR3 runs to 16 residues.